A single sample is the source of the 5 T cell receptor beta chains below, sequenced in a study of blood T cells in healthy people across ages. Primed by a sample-barcoded 5' primer and a J-beta primer mix, a second PCR proceeded for about 6 to 11 cycles. MiXCR, applied by TCRdb to the 5' RACE reads, yields one record per CDR3 protein. Of around 820,000 distinct CDR3 sequences in the sample, around a quarter were seen once. Separately, the same data were catalogued under a study of T cells of mothers and their children.

The sequenced sample consisted of blood. The receptors were gathered from a boy younger than 18 in good health.

The gene calls are TRBV27 and TRBJ2-5; 14 nucleotides agree with TRBD2. The J call is uncertain, as TRBJ2-1 better fits the DNA end. Germline V lookup: CDR1 MNHEY, CDR2 SMNVEV (reference sequence). The CDR3 runs 16 residues. CDR3 coding DNA: TGTGCCAGCAGTTTATACACCGGGACTAGCGGGGGAGAGCAGTTCTTC. Translating it yields CASSLYTGTSGGEQFF.

V is TRBV7-2 and J is TRBJ2-1; 9 bases align to TRBD1. The J call may be mistaken, given a closer DNA end match to TRBJ2-5. Germline CDR1 reads SGHTA; CDR2 reads FQGNSA. The CDR3 has 16 amino acids. The CDR3 sequence: CASSPYRDRVFRTQYF. The CDR3 DNA sequence: TGTGCCAGCAGCCCCTACCGGGACAGGGTCTTTCGGACCCAGTACTTC.

This clonotype was observed a handful of times. The rearrangement joins TRBV6-2 or TRBV6-3 to TRBJ2-1; 13 bases map to TRBD2. The V gene end was trimmed by 4 bases and the J gene end by 5 bases; junction bases not matched to a gene: 2. CDR1 is MNHEY and CDR2 is SVGEGT in the germline V gene. The CDR3 is made up of 15 amino acids. The CDR3 DNA is TGTGCCAGCAGTTCCACTAGCGGGAGGGACAATGAGCAGTTCTTC. It codes for CASSSTSGRDNEQFF.

The gene calls are TRBV7-3 and TRBJ2-3; D is unclear. The CDR3 length is 14 residues. The V gene's germline CDR1 is SGHTA and CDR2 FQGTGA. V dropped 3 bases and J dropped 4 bases, with 11 bases sitting between them. The CDR3 protein is CASSFGLRADTQYF. In DNA, the CDR3 is TGTGCCAGCAGCTTCGGCCTACGGGCAGATACGCAGTATTTT.

The rearrangement joins TRBV29-1 to TRBJ2-1, with a weak D call TRBD1 (5 bases). V was pared by 0 bases and J by 0 bases, with 12 bases between. CDR1 and CDR2 from the germline V gene are SQVTM and ANQGSEA. The CDR3 is made up of 16 amino acids. CDR3 sequence (DNA): TGCAGCGTTGAAGAGGACATCACGAGCTCCTACAATGAGCAGTTCTTC. Amino acid sequence: CSVEEDITSSYNEQFF.